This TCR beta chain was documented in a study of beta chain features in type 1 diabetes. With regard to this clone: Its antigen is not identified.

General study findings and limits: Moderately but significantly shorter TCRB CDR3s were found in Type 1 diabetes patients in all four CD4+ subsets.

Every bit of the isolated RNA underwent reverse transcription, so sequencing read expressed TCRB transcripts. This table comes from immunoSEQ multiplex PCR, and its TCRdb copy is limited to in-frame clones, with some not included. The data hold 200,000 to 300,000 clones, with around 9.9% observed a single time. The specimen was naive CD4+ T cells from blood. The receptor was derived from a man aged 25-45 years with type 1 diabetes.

CDR3: CSVEGVGGDEQYF. CDR3 nucleotides: TGCAGCGTTGAAGGCGTGGGGGGGGACGAGCAGTACTTC. The chain recombines TRBV29-1 with TRBJ2-7; 7 positions agree with TRBD2. The V and J ends lost 1 base and 5 bases, in that order; junction bases with no gene match: 5. CDR1 SQVTM and CDR2 ANQGSEA come from the germline V gene. The CDR3 runs 13 residues.